Included here is one TCR beta chain sequence, with context. What it binds is unknown. Amplifying from RNA transcripts, the study obtained TCR beta CDR3 regions. An opening RT-PCR round employed HTBI primers and preceded a second-round multiplex PCR. TCRdb reprocessed the multiplex PCR reads with MiXCR, giving one entry per CDR3 protein. This table has almost 750,000 distinct CDR3 sequences, 40% appearing once. The data were taken from a study of Graves' ophthalmopathy and Graves' hyperthyroidism. Findings of the study overall: Detected in blood as well were most expanded thyroid clonotypes with frequency above 0.001. Ophthalmopathy versus stable hyperthyroidism: 13-signature model gave roughly 88% sensitivity, 80% to 84% specificity.

CDR1 and CDR2 from the germline V gene are DFQATT and SNEGSKA (reference sequence). The CDR3 consists of 16 residues. J lost 0 bases, V lost 1 base, and 7 bases had no gene match. Researchers turned away patients with other autoimmune diseases, uncontrolled infections, pregnancy or lactation. Establishment of the diagnosis relied upon clinical symptoms, serum thyroxine, TRAb, thyroid ultrasound and orbital computed tomography. Sample: peripheral blood. The chain is built from TRBV20-1 and TRBJ1-2; 8 bases line up with TRBD1. The clonotype originates from an adult man with Graves' ophthalmopathy. The chain's CDR3 is CSARGARGLANYGYTF. CDR3 bases: TGCAGTGCTAGAGGTGCCAGGGGGCTTGCTAACTATGGCTACACCTTC.